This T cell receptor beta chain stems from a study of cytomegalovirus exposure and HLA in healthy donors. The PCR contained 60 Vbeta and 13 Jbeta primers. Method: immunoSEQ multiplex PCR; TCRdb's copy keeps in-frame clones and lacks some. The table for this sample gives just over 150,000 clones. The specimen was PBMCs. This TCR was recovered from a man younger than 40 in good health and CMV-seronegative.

The CDR3, as DNA: TGTGCCAGCGCGGGGGGAGTTGGTCAGCCCCAGCATTTT. Amino acid sequence: CASAGGVGQPQHF. The chain joins TRBV14 to TRBJ1-5; D is possibly TRBD1 (5 bases). CDR3 length: 13 residues. V dropped 8 bases and J dropped 6 bases, with 14 bases sitting between them. Germline assignment: CDR1 SGHDN and CDR2 FVKESK.